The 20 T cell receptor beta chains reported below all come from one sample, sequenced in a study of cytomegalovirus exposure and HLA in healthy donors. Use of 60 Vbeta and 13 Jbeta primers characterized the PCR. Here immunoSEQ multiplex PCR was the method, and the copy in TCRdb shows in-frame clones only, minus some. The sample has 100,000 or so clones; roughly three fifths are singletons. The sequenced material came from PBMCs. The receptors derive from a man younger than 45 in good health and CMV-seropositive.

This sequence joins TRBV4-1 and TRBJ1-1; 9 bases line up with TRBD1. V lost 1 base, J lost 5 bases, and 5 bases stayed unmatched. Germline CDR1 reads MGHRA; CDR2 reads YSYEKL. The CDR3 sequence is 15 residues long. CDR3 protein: CASSQAYRGRTEAFF. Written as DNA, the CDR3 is TGCGCCAGCAGCCAAGCATACAGGGGGCGGACTGAAGCTTTCTTT.

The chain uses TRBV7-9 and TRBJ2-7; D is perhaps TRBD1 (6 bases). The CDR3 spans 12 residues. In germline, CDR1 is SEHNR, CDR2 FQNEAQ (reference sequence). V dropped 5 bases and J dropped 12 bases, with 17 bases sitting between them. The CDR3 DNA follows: TGTGCCAGCAGCCCACAGGGATTTAACCTGTACTTC. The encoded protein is CASSPQGFNLYF.

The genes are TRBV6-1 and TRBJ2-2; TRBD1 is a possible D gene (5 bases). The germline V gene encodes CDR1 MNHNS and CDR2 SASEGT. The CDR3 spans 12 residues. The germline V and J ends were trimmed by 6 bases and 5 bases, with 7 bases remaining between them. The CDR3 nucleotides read TGTGCCAGCAGACAGGTTACCGGGGAGCTGTTTTTT. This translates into CASRQVTGELFF.

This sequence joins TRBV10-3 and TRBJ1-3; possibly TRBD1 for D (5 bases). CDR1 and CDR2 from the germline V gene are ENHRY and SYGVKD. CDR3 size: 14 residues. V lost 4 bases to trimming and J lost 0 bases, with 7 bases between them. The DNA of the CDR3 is TGTGCCATCAGTGGGGGCCTCTCTGGAAACACCATATATTTT. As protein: CAISGGLSGNTIYF.

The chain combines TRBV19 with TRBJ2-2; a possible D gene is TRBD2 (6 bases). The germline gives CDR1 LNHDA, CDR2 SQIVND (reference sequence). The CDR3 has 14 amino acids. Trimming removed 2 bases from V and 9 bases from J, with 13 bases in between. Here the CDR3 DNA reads TGTGCCAGTAGTATAATGGATGGGGACTGGGAGCTGTTTTTT. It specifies CASSIMDGDWELFF.

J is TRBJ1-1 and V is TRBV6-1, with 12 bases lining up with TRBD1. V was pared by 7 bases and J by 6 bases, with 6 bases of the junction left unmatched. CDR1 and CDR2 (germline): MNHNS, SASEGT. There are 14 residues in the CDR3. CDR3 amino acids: CASTLGQGASEAFF. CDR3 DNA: TGTGCCAGCACCCTGGGACAGGGGGCATCTGAAGCTTTCTTT.

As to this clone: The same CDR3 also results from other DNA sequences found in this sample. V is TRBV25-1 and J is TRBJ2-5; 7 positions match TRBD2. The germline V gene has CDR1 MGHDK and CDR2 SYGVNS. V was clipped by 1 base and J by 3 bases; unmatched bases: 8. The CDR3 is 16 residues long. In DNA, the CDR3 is TGTGCCAGCAGTGAATGGCCGGCGGGGGTAGAAGAGACCCAGTACTTC. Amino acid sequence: CASSEWPAGVEETQYF.

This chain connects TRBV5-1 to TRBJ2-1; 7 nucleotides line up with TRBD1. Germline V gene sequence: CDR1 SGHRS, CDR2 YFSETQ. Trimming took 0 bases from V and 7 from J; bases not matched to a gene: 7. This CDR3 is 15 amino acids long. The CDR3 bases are TGCGCCAGCAGCTTGGCCCCAGGGGGTATGAATGAGCAGTTCTTC. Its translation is CASSLAPGGMNEQFF. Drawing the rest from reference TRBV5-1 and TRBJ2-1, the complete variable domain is KAGVTQTPRYLIKTRGQQVTLSCSPISGHRSVSWYQQTPGQGLQFLFEYFSETQRNKGNFPGRFSGRQFSNSRSEMNVSTLELGDSALYLCASSLAPGGMNEQFFGPGTRLTVL.

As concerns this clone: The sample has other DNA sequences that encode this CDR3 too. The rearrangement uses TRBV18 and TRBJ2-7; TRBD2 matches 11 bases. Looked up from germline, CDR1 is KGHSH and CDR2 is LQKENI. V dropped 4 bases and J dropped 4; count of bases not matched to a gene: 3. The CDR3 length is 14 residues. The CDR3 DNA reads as TGTGCCAGCTCACTAGCGGGGGGGCCGTACGAGCAGTACTTC. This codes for CASSLAGGPYEQYF.

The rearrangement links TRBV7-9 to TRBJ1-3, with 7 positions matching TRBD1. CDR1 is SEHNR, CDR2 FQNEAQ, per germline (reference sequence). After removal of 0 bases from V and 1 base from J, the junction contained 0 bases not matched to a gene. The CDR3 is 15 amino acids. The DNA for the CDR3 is TGTGCCAGCAGCTTAGCCAGGGGGTCTGGAAACACCATATATTTT. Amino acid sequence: CASSLARGSGNTIYF.

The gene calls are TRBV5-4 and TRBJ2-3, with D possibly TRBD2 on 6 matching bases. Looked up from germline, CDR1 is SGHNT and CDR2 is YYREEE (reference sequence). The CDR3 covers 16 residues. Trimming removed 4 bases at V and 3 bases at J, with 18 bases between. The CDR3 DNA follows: TGTGCCAGCAGCAGCGGGCCCCAGACTCAGACAGATACGCAGTATTTT. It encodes CASSSGPQTQTDTQYF.

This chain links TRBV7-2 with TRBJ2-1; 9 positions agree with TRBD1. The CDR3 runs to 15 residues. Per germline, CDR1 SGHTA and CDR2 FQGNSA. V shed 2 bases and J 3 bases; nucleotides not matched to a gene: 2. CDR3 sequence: CASSLRTGDYNEQFF. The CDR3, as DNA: TGTGCCAGCAGCTTACGGACAGGGGACTACAATGAGCAGTTCTTC.

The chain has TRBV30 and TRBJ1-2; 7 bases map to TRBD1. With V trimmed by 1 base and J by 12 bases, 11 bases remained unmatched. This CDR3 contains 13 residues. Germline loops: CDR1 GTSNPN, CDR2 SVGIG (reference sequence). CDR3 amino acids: CAWSALTGQINTF. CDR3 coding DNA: TGTGCCTGGAGTGCCCTGACAGGGCAAATAAACACCTTC.

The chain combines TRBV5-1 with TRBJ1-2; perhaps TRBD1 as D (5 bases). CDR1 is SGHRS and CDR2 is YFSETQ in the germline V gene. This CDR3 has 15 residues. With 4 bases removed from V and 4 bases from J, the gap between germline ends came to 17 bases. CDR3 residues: CASSLTKGAIYGYTF. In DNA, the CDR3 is TGCGCCAGCAGCCTTACAAAAGGGGCGATCTATGGCTACACCTTC.

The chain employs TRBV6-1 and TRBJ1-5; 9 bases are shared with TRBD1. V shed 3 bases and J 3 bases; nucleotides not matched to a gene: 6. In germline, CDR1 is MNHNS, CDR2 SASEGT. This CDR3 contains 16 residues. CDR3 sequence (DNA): TGTGCCAGCAGTGATCTGGACAGGGGCATCAATCAGCCCCAGCATTTT. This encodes CASSDLDRGINQPQHF.

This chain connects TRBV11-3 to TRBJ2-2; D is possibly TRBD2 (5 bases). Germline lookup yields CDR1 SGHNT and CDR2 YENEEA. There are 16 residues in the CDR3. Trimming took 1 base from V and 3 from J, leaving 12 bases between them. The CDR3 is CASSLVVAPDTGELFF. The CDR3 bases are TGTGCCAGCAGCTTAGTAGTAGCGCCTGACACCGGGGAGCTGTTTTTT.

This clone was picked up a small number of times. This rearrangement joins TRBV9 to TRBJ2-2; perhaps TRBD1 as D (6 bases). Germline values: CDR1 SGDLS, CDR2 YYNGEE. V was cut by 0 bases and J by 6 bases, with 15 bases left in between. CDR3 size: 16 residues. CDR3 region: CASSVVSLGAPGELFF. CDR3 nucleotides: TGTGCCAGCAGCGTAGTGAGTTTGGGGGCACCCGGGGAGCTGTTTTTT.

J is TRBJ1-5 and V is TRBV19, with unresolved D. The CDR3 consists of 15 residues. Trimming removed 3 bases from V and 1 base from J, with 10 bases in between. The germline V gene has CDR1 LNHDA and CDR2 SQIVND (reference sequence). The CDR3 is CASSISGSSNQPQHF. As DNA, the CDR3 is TGTGCCAGTAGTATTTCTGGGAGCAGCAATCAGCCCCAGCATTTT.

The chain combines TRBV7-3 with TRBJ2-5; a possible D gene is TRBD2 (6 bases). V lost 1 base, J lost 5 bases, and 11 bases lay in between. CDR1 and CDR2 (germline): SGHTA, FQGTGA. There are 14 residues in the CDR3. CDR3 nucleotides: TGTGCCAGCAGCTTAATGGGGGGACGCGAGACCCAGTACTTC. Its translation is CASSLMGGRETQYF. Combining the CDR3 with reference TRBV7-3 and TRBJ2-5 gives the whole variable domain GAGVSQTPSNKVTEKGKYVELRCDPISGHTALYWYRQSLGQGPEFLIYFQGTGAADDSGLPNDRFFAVRPEGSVSTLKIQRTERGDSAVYLCASSLMGGRETQYFGPGTRLLVL.

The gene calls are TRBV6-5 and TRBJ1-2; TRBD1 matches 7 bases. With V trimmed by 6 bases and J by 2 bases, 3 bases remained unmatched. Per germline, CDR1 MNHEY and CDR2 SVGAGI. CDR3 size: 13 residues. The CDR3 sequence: CASSLTGNYGYTF. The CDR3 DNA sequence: TGTGCCAGCAGCTTGACAGGGAACTATGGCTACACCTTC.